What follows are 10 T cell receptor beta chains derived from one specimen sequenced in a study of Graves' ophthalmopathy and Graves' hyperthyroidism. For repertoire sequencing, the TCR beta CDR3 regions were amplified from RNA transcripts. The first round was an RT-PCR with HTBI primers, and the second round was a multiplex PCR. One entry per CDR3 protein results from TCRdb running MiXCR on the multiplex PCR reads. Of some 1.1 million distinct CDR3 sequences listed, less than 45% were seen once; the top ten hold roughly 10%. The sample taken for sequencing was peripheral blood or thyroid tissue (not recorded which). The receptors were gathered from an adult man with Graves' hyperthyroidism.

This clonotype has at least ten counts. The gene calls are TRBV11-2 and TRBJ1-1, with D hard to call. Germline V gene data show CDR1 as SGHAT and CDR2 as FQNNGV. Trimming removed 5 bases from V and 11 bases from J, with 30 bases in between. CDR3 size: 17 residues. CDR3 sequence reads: CASSGHLNAGRGTWAFF. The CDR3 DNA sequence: TGTGCCAGCAGCGGCCACCTTAACGCGGGTCGCGGAACCTGGGCTTTCTTT.

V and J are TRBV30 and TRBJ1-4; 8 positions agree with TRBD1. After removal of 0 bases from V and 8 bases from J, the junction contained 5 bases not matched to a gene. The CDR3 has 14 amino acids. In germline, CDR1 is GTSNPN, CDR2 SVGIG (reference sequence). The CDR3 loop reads CAWSVRTGREKLFF. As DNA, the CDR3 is TGTGCCTGGAGTGTACGGACAGGGAGGGAAAAACTGTTTTTT.

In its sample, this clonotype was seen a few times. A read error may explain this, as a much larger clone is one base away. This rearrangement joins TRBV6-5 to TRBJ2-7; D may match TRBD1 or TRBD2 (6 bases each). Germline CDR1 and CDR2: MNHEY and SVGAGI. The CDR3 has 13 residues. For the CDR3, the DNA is TGTGCCATCAGTTACGGGGGCGTTTACGAGCAGTACTTC. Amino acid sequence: CAISYGGVYEQYF.

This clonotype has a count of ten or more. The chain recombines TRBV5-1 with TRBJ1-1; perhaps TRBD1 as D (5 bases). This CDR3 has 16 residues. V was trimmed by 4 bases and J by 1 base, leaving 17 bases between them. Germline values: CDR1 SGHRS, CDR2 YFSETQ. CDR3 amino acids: CASSQRWGLGNTEAFF. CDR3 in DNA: TGCGCCAGCAGCCAGAGATGGGGACTTGGGAACACTGAAGCTTTCTTT.

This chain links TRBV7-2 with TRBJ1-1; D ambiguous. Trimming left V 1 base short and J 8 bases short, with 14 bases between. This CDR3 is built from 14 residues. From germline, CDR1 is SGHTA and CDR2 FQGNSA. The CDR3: CASSLGLGFSEAFF. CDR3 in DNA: TGTGCCAGCAGCTTAGGTTTAGGGTTTTCGGAAGCTTTCTTT.

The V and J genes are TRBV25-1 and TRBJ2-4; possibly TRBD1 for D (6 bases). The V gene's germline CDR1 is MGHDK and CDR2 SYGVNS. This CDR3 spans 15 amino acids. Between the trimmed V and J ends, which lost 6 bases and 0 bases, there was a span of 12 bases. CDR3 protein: CASSADRLAKNIQYF. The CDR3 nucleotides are TGTGCCAGCAGCGCGGACAGACTAGCCAAAAACATTCAGTACTTC. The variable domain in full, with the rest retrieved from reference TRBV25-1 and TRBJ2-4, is EADIYQTPRYLVIGTGKKITLECSQTMGHDKMYWYQQDPGMELHLIHYSYGVNSTEKGDLSSESTVSRIRTEHFPLTLESARPSHTSQYLCASSADRLAKNIQYFGAGTRLSVL.

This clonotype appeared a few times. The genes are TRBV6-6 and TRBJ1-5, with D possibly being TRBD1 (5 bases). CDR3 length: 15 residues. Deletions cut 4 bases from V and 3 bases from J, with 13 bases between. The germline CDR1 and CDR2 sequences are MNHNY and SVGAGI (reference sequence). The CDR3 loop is CASSSFRGNNQPQHF. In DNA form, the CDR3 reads TGTGCCAGCAGTTCATTCCGGGGGAACAATCAGCCCCAGCATTTT.

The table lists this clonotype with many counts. CDR3 protein: CASSADHGGLTEAFF. In DNA form, the CDR3 reads TGTGCCAGCAGCGCGGACCATGGGGGCTTGACTGAAGCTTTCTTT. This chain links TRBV7-2 with TRBJ1-1, with a weak D call TRBD1 (6 bases). V was shortened by 5 bases and J by 5 bases, with 18 bases between the two germline ends. CDR3 length equals 15 residues. Per germline, CDR1 SGHTA and CDR2 FQGNSA.

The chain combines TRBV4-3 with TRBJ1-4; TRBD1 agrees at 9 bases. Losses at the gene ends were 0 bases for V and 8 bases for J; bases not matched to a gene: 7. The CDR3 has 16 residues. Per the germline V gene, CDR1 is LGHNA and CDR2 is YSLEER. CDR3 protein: CASSQDSGQGGEKLFF. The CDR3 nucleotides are TGCGCCAGCAGCCAAGATTCGGGACAGGGAGGGGAAAAACTGTTTTTT.

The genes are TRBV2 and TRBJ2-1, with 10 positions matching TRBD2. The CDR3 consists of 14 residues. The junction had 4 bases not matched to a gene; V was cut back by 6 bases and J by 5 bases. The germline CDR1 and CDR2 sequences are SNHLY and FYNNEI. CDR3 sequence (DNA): TGTGCCAGCAGCTCGGGACTAGCGAACAATGAGCAGTTCTTC. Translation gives CASSSGLANNEQFF. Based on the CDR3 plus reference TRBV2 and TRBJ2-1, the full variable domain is EPEVTQTPSHQVTQMGQEVILRCVPISNHLYFYWYRQILGQKVEFLVSFYNNEISEKSEIFDDQFSVERPDGSNFTLKIRSTKLEDSAMYFCASSSGLANNEQFFGPGTRLTVL.